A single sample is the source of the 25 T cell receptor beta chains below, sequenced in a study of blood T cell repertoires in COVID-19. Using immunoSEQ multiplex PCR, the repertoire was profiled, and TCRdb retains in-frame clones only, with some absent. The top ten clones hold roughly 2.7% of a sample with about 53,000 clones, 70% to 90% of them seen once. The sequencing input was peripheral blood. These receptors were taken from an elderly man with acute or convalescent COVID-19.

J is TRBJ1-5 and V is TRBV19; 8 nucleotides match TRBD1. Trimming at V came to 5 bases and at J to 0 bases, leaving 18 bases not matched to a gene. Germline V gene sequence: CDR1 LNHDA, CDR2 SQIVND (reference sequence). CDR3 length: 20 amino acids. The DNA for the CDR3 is TGTGCCAGTAGTCCGCGACCGGGACAGGTGGGGGAGAATAGCAATCAGCCCCAGCATTTT. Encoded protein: CASSPRPGQVGENSNQPQHF.

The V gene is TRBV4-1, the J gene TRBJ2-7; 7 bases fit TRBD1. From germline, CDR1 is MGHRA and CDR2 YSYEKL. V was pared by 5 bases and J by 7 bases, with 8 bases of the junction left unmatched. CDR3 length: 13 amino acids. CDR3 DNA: TGCGCCAGCAGCTTCTACAGGGGTGGGGAGCAGTACTTC. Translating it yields CASSFYRGGEQYF.

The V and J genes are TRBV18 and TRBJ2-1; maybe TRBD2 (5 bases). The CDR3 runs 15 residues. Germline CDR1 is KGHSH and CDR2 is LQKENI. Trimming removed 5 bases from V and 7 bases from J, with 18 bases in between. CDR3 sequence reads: CASSSSAGLTNEQFF. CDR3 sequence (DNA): TGTGCCAGCTCATCCTCCGCGGGCCTAACAAATGAGCAGTTCTTC.

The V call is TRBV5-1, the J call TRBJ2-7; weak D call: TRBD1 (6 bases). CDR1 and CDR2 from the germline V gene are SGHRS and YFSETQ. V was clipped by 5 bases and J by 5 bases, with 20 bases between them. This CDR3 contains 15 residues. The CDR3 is CASRPHFNRENEQYF. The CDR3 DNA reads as TGCGCCAGCAGACCTCATTTCAACAGGGAGAACGAGCAGTACTTC.

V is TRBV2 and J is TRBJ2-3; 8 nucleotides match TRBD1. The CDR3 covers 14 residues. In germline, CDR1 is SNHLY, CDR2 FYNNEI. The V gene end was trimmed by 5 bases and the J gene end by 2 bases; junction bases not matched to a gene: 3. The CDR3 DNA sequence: TGTGCCAGCAGTCGGACAGGGCCCACAGATACGCAGTATTTT. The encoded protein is CASSRTGPTDTQYF. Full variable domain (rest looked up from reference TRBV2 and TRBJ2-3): EPEVTQTPSHQVTQMGQEVILRCVPISNHLYFYWYRQILGQKVEFLVSFYNNEISEKSEIFDDQFSVERPDGSNFTLKIRSTKLEDSAMYFCASSRTGPTDTQYFGPGTRLTVL.

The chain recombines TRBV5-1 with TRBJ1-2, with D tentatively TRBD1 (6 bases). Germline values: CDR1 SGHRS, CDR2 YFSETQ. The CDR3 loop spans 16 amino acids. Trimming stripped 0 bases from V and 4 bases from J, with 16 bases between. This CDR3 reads CASSLGGGPGGYGYTF. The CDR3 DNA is TGCGCCAGCAGCTTGGGCGGGGGCCCGGGGGGCTATGGCTACACCTTC.

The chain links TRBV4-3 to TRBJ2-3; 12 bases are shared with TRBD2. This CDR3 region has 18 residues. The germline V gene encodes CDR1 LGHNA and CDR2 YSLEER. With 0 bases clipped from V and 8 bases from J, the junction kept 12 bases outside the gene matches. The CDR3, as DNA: TGCGCCAGCAGCCAAGATTTTCCTAGCGGGGGGGCTGCCGGTACGCAGTATTTT. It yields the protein CASSQDFPSGGAAGTQYF.

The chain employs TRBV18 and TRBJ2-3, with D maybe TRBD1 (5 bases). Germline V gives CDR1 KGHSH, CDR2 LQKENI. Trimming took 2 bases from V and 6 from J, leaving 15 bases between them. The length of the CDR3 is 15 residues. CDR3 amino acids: CASSPIQTDPDTQYF. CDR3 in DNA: TGTGCCAGCTCACCAATACAGACAGACCCCGATACGCAGTATTTT. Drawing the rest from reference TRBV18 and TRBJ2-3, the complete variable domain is NAGVMQNPRHLVRRRGQEARLRCSPMKGHSHVYWYRQLPEEGLKFMVYLQKENIIDESGMPKERFSAEFPKEGPSILRIQQVVRGDSAAYFCASSPIQTDPDTQYFGPGTRLTVL.

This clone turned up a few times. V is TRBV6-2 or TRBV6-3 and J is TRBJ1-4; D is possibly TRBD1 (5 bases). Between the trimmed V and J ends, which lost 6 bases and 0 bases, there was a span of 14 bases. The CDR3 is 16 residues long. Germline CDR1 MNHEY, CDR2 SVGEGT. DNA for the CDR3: TGTGCCAGCAGCCCAGCAGGGAGGCCAACTAATGAAAAACTGTTTTTT. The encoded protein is CASSPAGRPTNEKLFF.

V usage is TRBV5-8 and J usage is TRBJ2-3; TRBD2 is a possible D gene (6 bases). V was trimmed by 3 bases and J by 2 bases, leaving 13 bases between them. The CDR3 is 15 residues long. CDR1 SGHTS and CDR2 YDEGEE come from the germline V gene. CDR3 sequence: CASSSGTLSTDTQYF. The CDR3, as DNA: TGTGCCAGCAGCTCGGGGACTTTATCCACAGATACGCAGTATTTT. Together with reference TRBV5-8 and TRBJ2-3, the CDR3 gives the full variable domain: EAGVTQSPTHLIKTRGQQATLRCSPISGHTSVYWYQQALGLGLQFLLWYDEGEERNRGNFPPRFSGRQFPNYSSELNVNALELEDSALYLCASSSGTLSTDTQYFGPGTRLTVL.

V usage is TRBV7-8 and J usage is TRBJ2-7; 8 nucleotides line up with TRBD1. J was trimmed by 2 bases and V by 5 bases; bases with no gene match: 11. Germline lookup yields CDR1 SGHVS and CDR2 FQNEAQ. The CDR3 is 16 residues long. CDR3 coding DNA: TGTGCCAGCAGCGGCCGAGACAGGGGAATGGCCTACGAGCAGTACTTC. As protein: CASSGRDRGMAYEQYF. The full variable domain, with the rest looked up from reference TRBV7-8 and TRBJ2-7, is GAGVSQSPRYKVAKRGQDVALRCDPISGHVSLFWYQQALGQGPEFLTYFQNEAQLDKSGLPSDRFFAERPEGSVSTLKIQRTQQEDSAVYLCASSGRDRGMAYEQYFGPGTRLTVT.

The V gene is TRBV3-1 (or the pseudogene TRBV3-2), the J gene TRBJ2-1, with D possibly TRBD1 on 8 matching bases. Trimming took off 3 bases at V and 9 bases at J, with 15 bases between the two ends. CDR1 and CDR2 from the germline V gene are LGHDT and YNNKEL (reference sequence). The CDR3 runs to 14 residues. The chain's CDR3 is CASSQATGGGEQFF. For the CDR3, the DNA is TGTGCCAGCAGCCAGGCTACAGGGGGGGGTGAGCAGTTCTTC.

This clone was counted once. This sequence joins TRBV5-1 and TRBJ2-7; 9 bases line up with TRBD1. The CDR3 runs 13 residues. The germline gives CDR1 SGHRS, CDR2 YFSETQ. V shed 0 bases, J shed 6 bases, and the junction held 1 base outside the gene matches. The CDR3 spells CASSLGQGGEQYF. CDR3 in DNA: TGCGCCAGCAGCTTGGGACAGGGGGGCGAGCAGTACTTC.

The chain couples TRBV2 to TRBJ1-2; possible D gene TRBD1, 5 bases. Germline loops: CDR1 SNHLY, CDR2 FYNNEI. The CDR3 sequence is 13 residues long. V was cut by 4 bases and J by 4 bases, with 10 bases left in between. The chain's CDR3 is CASSARQTYGYTF. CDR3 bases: TGTGCCAGCAGTGCGAGACAGACCTATGGCTACACCTTC.

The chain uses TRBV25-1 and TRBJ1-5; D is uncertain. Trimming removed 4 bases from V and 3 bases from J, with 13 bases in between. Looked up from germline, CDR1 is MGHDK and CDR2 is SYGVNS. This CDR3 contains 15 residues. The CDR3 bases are TGTGCCAGCAGTGCACCCGGAGGAAACAATCAGCCCCAGCATTTT. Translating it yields CASSAPGGNNQPQHF.

CDR3 nucleotides: TGTGCCAGCAGCTTAGGGCAGGGGGCGGACACTGAAGCTTTCTTT. This gives the protein CASSLGQGADTEAFF. This chain links TRBV11-2 with TRBJ1-1; 8 nucleotides match TRBD1. J lost 3 bases, V lost 1 base, and 4 bases had no gene match. This CDR3 contains 15 residues. Per the germline V gene, CDR1 is SGHAT and CDR2 is FQNNGV.

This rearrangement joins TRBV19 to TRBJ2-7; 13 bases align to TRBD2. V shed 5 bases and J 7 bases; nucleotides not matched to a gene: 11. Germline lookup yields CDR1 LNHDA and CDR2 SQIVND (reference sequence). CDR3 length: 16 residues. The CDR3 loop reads CASSLITSGGAEEQYF. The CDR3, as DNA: TGTGCCAGTAGTCTCATAACTAGCGGGGGGGCCGAAGAGCAGTACTTC.

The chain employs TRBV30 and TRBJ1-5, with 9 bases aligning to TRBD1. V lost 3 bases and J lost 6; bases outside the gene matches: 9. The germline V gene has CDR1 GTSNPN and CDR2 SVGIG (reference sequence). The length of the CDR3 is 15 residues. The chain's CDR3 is CAWRGQGFTFQPQHF. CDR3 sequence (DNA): TGTGCCTGGAGAGGACAGGGGTTTACTTTTCAGCCCCAGCATTTT.

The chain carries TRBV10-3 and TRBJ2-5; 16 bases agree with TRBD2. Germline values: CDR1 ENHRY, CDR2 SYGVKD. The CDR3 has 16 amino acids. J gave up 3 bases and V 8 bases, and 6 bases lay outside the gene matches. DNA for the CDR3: TGTGCCATCTGCTTGGGACTAGCGGGGGGGGAAGAGACCCAGTACTTC. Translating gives CAICLGLAGGEETQYF.

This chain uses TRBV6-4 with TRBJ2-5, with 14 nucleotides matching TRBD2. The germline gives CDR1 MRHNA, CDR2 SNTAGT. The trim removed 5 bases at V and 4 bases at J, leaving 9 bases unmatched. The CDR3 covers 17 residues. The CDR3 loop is CASSLLGTSGGRETQYF. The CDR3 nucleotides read TGTGCCAGCAGTCTATTGGGGACTAGCGGGGGTCGAGAGACCCAGTACTTC.

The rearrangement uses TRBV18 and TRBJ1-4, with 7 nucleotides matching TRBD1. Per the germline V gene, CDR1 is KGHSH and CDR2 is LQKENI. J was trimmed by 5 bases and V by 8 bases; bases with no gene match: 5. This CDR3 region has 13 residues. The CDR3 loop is CASATGLNEKLFF. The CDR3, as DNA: TGTGCCAGCGCGACAGGGCTAAATGAAAAACTGTTTTTT.

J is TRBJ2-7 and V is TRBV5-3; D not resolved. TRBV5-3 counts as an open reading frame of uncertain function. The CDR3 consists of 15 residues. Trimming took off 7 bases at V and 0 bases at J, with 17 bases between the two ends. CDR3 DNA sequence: TGTGCCAGACCCCTGCCGGGTTGGAGCTCCTACGAGCAGTACTTC. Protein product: CARPLPGWSSYEQYF.

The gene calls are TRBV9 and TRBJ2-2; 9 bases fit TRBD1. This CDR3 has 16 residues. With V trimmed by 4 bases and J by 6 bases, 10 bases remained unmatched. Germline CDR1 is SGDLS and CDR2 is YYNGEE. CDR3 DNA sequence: TGTGCCAGCAGCCCCCGGGGGACAGGGTCTCCCGGGGAGCTGTTTTTT. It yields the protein CASSPRGTGSPGELFF.

CDR3 in DNA: TGTGCCAGTAGGTCGACAGAACAAAAACTGTTTTTT. Its protein product is CASRSTEQKLFF. J is TRBJ1-4 and V is TRBV19, with a tentative D call TRBD1 (5 bases). Trimming left V 6 bases short and J 9 bases short, with 11 bases between. CDR1 LNHDA and CDR2 SQIVND come from the germline V gene (reference sequence). This CDR3 has 12 amino acids.

For the CDR3, the DNA is TGTGCCAGCAGCCTCGTCCTTTACAATGAGCAGTTCTTC. Translating gives CASSLVLYNEQFF. The chain has TRBV2 and TRBJ2-1; D is uncertain. Looked up from germline, CDR1 is SNHLY and CDR2 is FYNNEI. Trimming removed 6 bases from V and 4 bases from J, with 10 bases in between. This CDR3 is 13 amino acids long.